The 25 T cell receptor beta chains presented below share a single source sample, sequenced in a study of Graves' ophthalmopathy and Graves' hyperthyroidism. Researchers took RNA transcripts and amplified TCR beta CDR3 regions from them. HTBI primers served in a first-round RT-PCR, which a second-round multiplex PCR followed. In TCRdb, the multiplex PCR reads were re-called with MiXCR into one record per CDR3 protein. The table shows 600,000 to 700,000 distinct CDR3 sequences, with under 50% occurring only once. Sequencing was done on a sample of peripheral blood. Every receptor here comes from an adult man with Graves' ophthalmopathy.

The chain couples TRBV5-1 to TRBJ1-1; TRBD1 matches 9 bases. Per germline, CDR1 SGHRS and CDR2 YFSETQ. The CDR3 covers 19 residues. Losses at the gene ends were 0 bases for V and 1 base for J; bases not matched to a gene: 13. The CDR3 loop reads CASSLGGTGIDSWNTEAFF. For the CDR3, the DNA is TGCGCCAGCAGCTTGGGGGGGACAGGGATTGATAGTTGGAACACTGAAGCTTTCTTT.

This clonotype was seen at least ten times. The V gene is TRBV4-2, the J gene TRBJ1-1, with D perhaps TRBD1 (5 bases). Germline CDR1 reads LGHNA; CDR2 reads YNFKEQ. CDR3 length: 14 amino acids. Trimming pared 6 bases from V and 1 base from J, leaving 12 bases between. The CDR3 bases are TGTGCCAGCAGTGGGGTGGGGGGGAACACTGAAGCTTTCTTT. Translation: CASSGVGGNTEAFF.

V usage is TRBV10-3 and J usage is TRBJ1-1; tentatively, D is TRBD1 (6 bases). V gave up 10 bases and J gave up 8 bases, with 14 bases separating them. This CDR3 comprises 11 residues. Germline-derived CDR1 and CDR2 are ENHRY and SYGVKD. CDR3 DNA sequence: TGTGCCAGCATTAGGACAGCCGAAGCTTTCTTT. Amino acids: CASIRTAEAFF.

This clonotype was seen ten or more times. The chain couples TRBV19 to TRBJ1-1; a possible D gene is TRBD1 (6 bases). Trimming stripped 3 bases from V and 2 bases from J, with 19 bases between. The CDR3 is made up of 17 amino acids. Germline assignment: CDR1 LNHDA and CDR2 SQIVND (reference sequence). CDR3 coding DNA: TGTGCCAGTAGTATCAAGAGGGCAGGGGAAGGAAACACTGAAGCTTTCTTT. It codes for CASSIKRAGEGNTEAFF. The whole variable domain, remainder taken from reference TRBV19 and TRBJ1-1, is DGGITQSPKYLFRKEGQNVTLSCEQNLNHDAMYWYRQDPGQGLRLIYYSQIVNDFQKGDIAEGYSVSREKKESFPLTVTSAQKNPTAFYLCASSIKRAGEGNTEAFFGQGTRLTVV.

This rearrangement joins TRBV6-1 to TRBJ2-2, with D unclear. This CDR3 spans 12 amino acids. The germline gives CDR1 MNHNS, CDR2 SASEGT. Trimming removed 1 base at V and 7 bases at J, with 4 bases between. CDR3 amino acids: CASSEGHGELFF. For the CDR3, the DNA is TGTGCCAGCAGTGAAGGTCACGGGGAGCTGTTTTTT.

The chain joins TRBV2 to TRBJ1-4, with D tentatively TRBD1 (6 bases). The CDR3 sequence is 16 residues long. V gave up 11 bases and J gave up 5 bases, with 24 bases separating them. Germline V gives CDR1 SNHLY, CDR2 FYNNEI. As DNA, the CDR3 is TGTGCCTGGAGCGACCGCGGTAGGGGGAGGAATGAAAAACTGTTTTTT. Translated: CAWSDRGRGRNEKLFF. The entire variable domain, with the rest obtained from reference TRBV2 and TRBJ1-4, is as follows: EPEVTQTPSHQVTQMGQEVILRCVPISNHLYFYWYRQILGQKVEFLVSFYNNEISEKSEIFDDQFSVERPDGSNFTLKIRSTKLEDSAMYFCAWSDRGRGRNEKLFFGSGTQLSVL.

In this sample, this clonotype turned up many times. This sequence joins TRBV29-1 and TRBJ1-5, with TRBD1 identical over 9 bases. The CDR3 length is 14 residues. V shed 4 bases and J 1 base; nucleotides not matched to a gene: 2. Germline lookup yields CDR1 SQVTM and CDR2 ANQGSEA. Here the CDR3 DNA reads TGCAGCGTTGGACAGGGGGGGAGCAATCAGCCCCAGCATTTT. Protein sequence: CSVGQGGSNQPQHF.

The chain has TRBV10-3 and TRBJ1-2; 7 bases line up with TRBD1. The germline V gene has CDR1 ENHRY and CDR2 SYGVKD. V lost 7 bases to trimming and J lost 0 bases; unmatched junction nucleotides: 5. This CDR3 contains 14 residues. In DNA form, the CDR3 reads TGTGCCATCACCCGGACAGGTCCTAACTATGGCTACACCTTC. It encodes CAITRTGPNYGYTF.

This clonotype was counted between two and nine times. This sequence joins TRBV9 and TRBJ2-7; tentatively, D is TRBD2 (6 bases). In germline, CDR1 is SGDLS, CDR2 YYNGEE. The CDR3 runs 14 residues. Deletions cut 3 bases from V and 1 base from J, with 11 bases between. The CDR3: CASSDRDWSYEQYF. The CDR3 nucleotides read TGTGCCAGCAGCGACCGGGACTGGTCCTACGAGCAGTACTTC.

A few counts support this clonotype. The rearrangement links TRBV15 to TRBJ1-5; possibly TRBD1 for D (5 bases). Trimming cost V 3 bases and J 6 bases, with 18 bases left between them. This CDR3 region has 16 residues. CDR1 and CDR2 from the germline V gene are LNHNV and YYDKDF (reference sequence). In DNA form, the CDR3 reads TGTGCCACCAGCAGGGTAGGGGTTAGAAGCGGTCAGCCCCAGCATTTT. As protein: CATSRVGVRSGQPQHF. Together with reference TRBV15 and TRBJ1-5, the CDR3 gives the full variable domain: DAMVIQNPRYQVTQFGKPVTLSCSQTLNHNVMYWYQQKSSQAPKLLFHYYDKDFNNEADTPDNFQSRRPNTSFCFLDIRSPGLGDTAMYLCATSRVGVRSGQPQHFGDGTRLSIL.

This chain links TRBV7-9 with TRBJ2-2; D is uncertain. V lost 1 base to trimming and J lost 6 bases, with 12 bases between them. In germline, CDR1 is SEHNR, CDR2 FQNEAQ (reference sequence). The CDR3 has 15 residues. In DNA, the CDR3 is TGTGCCAGCAGCTTAGGGGCGACCCGGTCCGGGGAGCTGTTTTTT. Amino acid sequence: CASSLGATRSGELFF.

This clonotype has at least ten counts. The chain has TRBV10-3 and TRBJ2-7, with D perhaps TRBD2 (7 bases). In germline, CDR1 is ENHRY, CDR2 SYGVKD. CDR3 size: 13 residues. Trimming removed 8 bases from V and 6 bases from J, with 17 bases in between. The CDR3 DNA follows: TGTGCCATCTGGGGGGGCGAGTCGTCCGAGCAGTACTTC. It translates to CAIWGGESSEQYF.

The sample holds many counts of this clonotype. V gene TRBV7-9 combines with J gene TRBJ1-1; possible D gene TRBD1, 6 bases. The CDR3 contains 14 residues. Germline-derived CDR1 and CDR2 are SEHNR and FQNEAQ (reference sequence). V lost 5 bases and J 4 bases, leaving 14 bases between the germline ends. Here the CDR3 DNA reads TGTGCCAGCAGCCAGGGGCTCCTTGGCACTGAAGCTTTCTTT. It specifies CASSQGLLGTEAFF.

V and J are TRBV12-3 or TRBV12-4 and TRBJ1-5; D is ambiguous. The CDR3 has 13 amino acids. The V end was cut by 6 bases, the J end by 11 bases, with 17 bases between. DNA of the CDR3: TGTGCCAGCAGGCCGAATTCGCAAGAGACCCAGCATTTT. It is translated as CASRPNSQETQHF.

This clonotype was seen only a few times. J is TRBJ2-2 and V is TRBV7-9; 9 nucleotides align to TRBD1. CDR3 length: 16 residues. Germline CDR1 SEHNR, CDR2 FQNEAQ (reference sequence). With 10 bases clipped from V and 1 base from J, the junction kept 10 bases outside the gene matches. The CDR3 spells CAIEPRDRENTGELFF. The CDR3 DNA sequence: TGTGCCATCGAGCCCCGGGACAGGGAGAACACCGGGGAGCTGTTTTTT.

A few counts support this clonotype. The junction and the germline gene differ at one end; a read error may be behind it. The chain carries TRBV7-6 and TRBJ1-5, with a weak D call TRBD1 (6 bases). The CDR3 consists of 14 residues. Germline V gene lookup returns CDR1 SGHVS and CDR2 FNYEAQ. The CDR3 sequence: CASSLDRSNQPQHF. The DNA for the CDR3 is TGTGCCAGCAGTTTAGACAGGAGCAATCAGCCCCAGCATTTT.

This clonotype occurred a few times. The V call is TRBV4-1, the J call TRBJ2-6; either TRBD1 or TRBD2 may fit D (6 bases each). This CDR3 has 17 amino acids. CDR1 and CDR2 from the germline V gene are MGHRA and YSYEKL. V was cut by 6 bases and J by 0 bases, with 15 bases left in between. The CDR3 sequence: CASRNRVGSSGANVLTF. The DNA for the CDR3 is TGCGCCAGCAGGAACAGGGTCGGGAGCTCTGGGGCCAACGTCCTGACTTTC.

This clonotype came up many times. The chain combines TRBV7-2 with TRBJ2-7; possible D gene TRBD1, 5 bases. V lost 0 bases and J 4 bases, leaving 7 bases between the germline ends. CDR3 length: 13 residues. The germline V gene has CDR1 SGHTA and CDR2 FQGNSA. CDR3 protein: CASSLAAGYEQYF. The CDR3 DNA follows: TGTGCCAGCAGCTTAGCGGCAGGGTACGAGCAGTACTTC.

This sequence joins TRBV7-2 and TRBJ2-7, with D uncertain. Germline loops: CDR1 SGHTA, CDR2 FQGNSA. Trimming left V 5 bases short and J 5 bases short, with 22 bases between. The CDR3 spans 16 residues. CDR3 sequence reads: CASSMALRSGTNEQYF. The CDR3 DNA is TGTGCCAGCAGCATGGCCCTGAGGAGTGGTACCAACGAGCAGTACTTC.

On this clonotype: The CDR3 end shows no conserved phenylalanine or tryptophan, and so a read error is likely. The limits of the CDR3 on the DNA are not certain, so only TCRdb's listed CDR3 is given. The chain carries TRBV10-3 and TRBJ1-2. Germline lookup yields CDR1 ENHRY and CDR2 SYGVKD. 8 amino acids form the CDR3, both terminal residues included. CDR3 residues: CAISRLAG.

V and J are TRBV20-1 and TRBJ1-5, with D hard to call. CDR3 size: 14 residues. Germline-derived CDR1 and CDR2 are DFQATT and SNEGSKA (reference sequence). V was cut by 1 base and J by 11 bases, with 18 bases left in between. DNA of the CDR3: TGCAGTGCTAGAGGTGGGAGAGGCCAAGAGACCCAGCATTTT. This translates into CSARGGRGQETQHF.

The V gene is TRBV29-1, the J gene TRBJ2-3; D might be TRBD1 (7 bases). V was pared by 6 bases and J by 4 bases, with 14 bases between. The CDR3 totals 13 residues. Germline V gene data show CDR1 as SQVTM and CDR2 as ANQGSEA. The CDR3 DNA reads TGCAGCGTGGACCAGGGGGAGGCAGATACGCAGTATTTT. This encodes CSVDQGEADTQYF.

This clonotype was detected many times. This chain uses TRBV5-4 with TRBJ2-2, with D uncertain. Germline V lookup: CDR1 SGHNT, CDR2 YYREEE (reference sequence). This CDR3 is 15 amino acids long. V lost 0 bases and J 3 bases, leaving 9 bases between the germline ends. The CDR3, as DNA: TGTGCCAGCAGCTTGGCCGTTACGGACACCGGGGAGCTGTTTTTT. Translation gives CASSLAVTDTGELFF.

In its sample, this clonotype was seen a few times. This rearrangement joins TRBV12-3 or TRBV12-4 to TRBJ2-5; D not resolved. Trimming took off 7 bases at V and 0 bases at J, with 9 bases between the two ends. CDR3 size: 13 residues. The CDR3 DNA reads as TGTGCCAGCAAGTTCGGCAACCAAGAGACCCAGTACTTC. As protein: CASKFGNQETQYF.

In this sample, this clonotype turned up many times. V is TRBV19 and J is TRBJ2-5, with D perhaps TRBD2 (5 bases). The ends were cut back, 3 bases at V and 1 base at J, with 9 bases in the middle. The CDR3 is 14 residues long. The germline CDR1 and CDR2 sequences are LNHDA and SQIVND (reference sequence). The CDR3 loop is CASSITGGQETQYF. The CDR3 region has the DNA TGTGCCAGTAGTATCACCGGAGGCCAAGAGACCCAGTACTTC.